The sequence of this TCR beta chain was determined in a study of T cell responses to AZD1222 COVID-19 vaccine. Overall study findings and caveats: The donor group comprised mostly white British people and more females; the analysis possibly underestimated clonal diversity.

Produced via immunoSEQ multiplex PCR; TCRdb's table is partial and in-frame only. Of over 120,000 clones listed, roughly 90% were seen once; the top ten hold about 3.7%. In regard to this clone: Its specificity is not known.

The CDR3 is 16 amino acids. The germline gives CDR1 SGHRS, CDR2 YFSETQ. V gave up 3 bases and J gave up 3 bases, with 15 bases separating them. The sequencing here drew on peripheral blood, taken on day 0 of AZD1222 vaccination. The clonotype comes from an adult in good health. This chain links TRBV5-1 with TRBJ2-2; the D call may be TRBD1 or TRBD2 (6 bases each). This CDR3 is CASSSGGGRHTGELFF. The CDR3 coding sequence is TGCGCCAGCAGCTCAGGAGGGGGACGTCACACCGGGGAGCTGTTTTTT. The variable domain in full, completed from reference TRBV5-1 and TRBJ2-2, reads KAGVTQTPRYLIKTRGQQVTLSCSPISGHRSVSWYQQTPGQGLQFLFEYFSETQRNKGNFPGRFSGRQFSNSRSEMNVSTLELGDSALYLCASSSGGGRHTGELFFGEGSRLTVL.